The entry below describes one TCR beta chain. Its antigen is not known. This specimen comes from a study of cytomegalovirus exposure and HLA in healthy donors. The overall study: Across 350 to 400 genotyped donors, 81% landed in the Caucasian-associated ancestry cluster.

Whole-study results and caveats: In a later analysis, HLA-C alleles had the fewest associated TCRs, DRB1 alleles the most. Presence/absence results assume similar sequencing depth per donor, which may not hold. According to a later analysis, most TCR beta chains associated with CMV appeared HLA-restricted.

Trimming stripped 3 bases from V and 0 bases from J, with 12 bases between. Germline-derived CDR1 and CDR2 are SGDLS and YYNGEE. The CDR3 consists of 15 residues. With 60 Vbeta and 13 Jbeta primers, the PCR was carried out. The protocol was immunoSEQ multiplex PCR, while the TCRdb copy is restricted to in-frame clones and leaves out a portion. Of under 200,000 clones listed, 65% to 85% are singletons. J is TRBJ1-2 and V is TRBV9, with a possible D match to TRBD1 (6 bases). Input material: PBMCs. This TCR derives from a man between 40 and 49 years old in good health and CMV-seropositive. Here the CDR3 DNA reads TGTGCCAGCAGCGCCGGGGGGGGCTCTAACTATGGCTACACCTTC. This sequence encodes CASSAGGGSNYGYTF.